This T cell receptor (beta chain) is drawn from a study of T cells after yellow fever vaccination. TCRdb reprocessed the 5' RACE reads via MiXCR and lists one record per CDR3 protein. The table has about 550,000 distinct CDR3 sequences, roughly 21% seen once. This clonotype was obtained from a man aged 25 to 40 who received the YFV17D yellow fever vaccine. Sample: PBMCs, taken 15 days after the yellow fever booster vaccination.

CDR3: CATQGLAKNIQYF. Here the CDR3 DNA reads TGTGCCACCCAGGGGTTAGCCAAAAACATTCAGTACTTC. The chain couples TRBV10-3 to TRBJ2-4, with D perhaps TRBD1 (6 bases). The germline CDR1 and CDR2 sequences are ENHRY and SYGVKD. The V end lost 10 bases, the J end lost 0 bases, and 10 bases lay between the germline ends. This CDR3 spans 13 amino acids.